This T cell receptor beta chain was profiled in a study of blood T cell repertoires in COVID-19. Background on the study: Whether acute or convalescent, the COVID-19 samples came from the United States, Italy and Spain.

As processed by the authors: Amplification of reference gene primers was used by the study to estimate nucleated cell counts. This table comes from immunoSEQ multiplex PCR, and its TCRdb copy is limited to in-frame clones, with some not included. V and J calls and clone size follow that table, whereas D and trimming were derived from the DNA. The data show 250,000 to 300,000 clones, 75% to 90% seen once. Trimming cost V 2 bases and J 1 base; bases outside gene matches: 3. CDR1 LGHDT and CDR2 YNNKEL come from the germline V gene (reference sequence). CDR3 length: 16 amino acids. What was sequenced was peripheral blood. This TCR was recovered from a man aged 35-49 years with acute or convalescent COVID-19. The chain has TRBV3-1 (or the pseudogene TRBV3-2) and TRBJ1-3, with 9 bases identical to TRBD1. CDR3: CASSQQTGGSGNTIYF. The CDR3 nucleotides read TGTGCCAGCAGCCAACAGACAGGGGGGTCTGGAAACACCATATATTTT.